This TCR beta chain was obtained from a study of cytomegalovirus exposure and HLA in healthy donors. The PCR employed 60 Vbeta primers together with 13 Jbeta primers. The repertoire was sequenced with immunoSEQ multiplex PCR; TCRdb's copy has only in-frame clones and lacks some. The sample's table shows some 67,000 clones. Looked up from germline, CDR1 is SEHNR and CDR2 is FQNEAQ (reference sequence). CDR3 size: 14 residues. The V gene lost 4 bases and the J gene lost 4 bases, with 10 bases spanning the gap. This chain joins TRBV7-9 and TRBJ1-4; D is unclear. This sequence originates from a woman aged 25 to 45 in good health and CMV-seronegative. Sample: PBMCs. The CDR3 here is CASSSGSVNEKLFF. DNA of the CDR3: TGTGCCAGCAGCTCGGGTTCAGTTAATGAAAAACTGTTTTTT.